Detailed here is one TCR beta chain. The record originates from a study of shared clonotypes between healthy human individuals. Study donors comprised healthy, HIV-negative adults devoid of recent acute infection or vaccination. Everyone who donated was a Caucasian adult who lived in Nashville, Tennessee. Sequencing was performed with immunoSEQ multiplex PCR; in TCRdb, only in-frame clones are kept and a portion is missing. This table holds 450,000 to 500,000 clones, roughly 85% found once. The CDR3 has 17 amino acids. Trimming shortened V by 0 bases and J by 0 bases, and 16 bases separated the two germline ends. The germline V gene has CDR1 SGDLS and CDR2 YYNGEE.

The source is a woman in her forties in good health. Some clones in this sample may be carry-over from other donors' samples. The chain couples TRBV9 to TRBJ2-7; either TRBD1 or TRBD2 may supply D (6 bases each). The sample consisted of PBMCs. The DNA of the CDR3 is TGTGCCAGCAGCGTAGCCCCGAGGGGGAGGAACTCCTACGAGCAGTACTTC. Its protein is CASSVAPRGRNSYEQYF.